The present T cell receptor (beta chain) was sequenced within a study of T cells after yellow fever vaccination. This clonotype was counted a few times. With 2 bases removed from V and 4 bases from J, the gap between germline ends came to 5 bases. Germline V lookup: CDR1 SGHTA, CDR2 FQGTGA. The CDR3 contains 13 residues. Via MiXCR, TCRdb re-called the 5' RACE reads, giving one row per CDR3 protein. The table has hundreds of thousands of distinct CDR3 sequences, roughly a sixth seen once. This receptor was identified in a young man who received the YFV17D yellow fever vaccine. The rearrangement links TRBV7-3 to TRBJ2-2; no reliable D call. This specimen consisted of PBMCs, obtained 5 to 6 days after the first yellow fever vaccination. The CDR3 DNA follows: TGTGCCAGCAGCTTACATCCCACCGGGGAGCTGTTTTTT. Protein sequence: CASSLHPTGELFF.